This TCR beta chain was found in a study of shared clonotypes between healthy human individuals. The CDR3 has 17 amino acids. J was trimmed by 0 bases and V by 3 bases; bases with no gene match: 8. CDR1 and CDR2 from the germline V gene are KGHSH and LQKENI. Each donor was a Caucasian adult residing in Nashville, Tennessee. The study separated CD4+ cells into CD45RA+ naive and CD45RA-negative memory subsets. Authors' data handling: Filtering differed because ImmunoSEQ produced junction-only sequences that carried no quality scores. Using immunoSEQ multiplex PCR, the repertoire was profiled, and TCRdb retains in-frame clones only, with some absent. V and J calls and clone size are as listed in that table; D and trimming were resolved from the DNA. The sample lists roughly 1,600,000 clones, roughly 98.5% occurring once. Overall study findings and caveats: Researchers found naive subsets generally carried larger estimated richness than memory subsets.

Of note for this clone: Its antigen is not known.

This clonotype was sampled from a man aged 25-45 years in good health. Sequenced: naive CD4+ T cells sorted from blood. Subset defined: CD45RA+ positively selected. The chain has TRBV18 and TRBJ1-1, with 9 bases matching TRBD1. The CDR3 DNA reads as TGTGCCAGCTCACCGGGACAGGGCCTGAAGATGAACACTGAAGCTTTCTTT. This translates into CASSPGQGLKMNTEAFF.